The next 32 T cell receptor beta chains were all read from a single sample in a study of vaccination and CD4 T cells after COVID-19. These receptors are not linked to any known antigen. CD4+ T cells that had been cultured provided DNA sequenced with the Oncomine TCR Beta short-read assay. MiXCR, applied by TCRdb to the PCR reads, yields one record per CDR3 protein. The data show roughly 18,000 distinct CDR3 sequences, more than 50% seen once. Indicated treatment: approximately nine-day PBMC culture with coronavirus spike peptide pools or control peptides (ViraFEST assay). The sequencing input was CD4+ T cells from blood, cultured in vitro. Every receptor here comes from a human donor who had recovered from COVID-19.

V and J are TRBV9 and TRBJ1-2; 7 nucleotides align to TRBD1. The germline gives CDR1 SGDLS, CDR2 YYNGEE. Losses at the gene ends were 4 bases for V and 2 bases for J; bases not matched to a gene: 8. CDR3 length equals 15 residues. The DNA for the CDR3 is TGTGCCAGCAGCCCGAGGACAGGCCTAAACTATGGCTACACCTTC. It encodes CASSPRTGLNYGYTF.

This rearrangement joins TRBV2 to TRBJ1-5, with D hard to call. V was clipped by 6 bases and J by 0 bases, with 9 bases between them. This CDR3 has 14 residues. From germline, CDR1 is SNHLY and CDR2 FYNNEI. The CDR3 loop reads CASRGLDSNQPQHF. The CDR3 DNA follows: TGTGCCAGCAGGGGTCTCGATAGCAATCAGCCCCAGCATTTT. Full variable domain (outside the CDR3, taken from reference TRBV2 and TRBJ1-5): EPEVTQTPSHQVTQMGQEVILRCVPISNHLYFYWYRQILGQKVEFLVSFYNNEISEKSEIFDDQFSVERPDGSNFTLKIRSTKLEDSAMYFCASRGLDSNQPQHFGDGTRLSIL.

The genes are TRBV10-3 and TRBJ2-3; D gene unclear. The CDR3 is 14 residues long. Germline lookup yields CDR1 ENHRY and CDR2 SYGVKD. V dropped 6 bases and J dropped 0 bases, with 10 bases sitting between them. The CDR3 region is CAIRGAFSTDTQYF. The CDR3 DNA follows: TGTGCCATCAGGGGCGCTTTTAGCACAGATACGCAGTATTTT.

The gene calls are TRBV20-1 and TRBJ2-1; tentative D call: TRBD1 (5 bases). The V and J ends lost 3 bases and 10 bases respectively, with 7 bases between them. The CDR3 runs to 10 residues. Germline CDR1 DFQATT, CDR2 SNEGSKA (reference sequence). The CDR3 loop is CSARHREQFF. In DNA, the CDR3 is TGCAGTGCTAGGCACAGGGAGCAGTTCTTC.

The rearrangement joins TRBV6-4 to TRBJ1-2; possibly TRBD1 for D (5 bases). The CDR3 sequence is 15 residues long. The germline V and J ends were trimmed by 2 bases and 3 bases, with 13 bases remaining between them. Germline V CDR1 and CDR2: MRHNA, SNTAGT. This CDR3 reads CASSDPFDRHYGYTF. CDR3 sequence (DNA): TGTGCCAGCAGTGACCCTTTTGACAGACACTATGGCTACACCTTC.

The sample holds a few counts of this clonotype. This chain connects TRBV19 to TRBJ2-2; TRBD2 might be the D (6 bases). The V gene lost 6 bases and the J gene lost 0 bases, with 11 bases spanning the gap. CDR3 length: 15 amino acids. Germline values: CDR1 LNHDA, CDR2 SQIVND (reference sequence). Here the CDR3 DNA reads TGTGCCAGTAGGGCCCCGGGAGCGAACACCGGGGAGCTGTTTTTT. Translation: CASRAPGANTGELFF.

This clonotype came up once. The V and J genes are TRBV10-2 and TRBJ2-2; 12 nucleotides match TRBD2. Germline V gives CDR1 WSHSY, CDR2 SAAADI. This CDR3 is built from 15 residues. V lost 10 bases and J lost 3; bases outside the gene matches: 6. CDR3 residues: CAIASGRAYTGELFF. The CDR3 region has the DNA TGCGCCATCGCTAGCGGGAGGGCCTACACCGGGGAGCTGTTTTTT.

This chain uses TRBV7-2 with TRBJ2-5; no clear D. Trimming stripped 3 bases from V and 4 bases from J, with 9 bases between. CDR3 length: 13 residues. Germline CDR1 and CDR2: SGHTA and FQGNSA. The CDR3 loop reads CASSLSRGETQYF. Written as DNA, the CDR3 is TGTGCCAGCAGCTTGTCTAGAGGAGAGACCCAGTACTTC.

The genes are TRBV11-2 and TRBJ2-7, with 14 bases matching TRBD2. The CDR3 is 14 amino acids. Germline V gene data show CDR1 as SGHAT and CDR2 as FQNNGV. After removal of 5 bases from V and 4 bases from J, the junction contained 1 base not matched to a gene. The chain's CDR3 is CASSGTSGSYEQYF. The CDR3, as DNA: TGTGCCAGCAGCGGGACTAGCGGGAGTTACGAGCAGTACTTC.

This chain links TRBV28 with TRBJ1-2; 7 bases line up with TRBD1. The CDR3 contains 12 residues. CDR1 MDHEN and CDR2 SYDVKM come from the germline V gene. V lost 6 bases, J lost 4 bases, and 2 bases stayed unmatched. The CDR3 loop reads CASRAGGYGYTF. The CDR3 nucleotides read TGTGCCAGCAGAGCAGGGGGCTATGGCTACACCTTC.

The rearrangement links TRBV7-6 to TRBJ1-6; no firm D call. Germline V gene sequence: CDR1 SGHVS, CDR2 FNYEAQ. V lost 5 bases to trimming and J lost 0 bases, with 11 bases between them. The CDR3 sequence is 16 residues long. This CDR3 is CASSPSPASYNSPLHF. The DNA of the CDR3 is TGTGCCAGCAGCCCCAGCCCAGCCTCCTATAATTCACCCCTCCACTTT.

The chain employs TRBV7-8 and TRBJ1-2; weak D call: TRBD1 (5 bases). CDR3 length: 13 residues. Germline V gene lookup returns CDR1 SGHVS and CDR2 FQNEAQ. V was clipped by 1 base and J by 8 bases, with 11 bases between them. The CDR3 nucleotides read TGTGCCAGCAGCTTAGTCTGGGACGGAGGCTACACCTTC. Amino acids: CASSLVWDGGYTF.

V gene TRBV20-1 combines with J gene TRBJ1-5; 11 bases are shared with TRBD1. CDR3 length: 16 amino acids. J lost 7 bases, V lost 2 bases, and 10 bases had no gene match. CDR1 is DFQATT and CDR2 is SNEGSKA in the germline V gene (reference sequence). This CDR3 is CSARLDRGHLSQPQHF. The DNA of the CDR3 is TGCAGTGCTAGATTGGACAGGGGGCACCTGAGCCAGCCCCAGCATTTT.

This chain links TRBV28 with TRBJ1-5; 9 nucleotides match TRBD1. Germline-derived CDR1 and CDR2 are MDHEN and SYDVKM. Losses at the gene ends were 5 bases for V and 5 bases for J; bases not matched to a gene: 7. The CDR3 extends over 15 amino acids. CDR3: CASSGLGQGYQPQHF. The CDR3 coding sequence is TGTGCCAGCAGTGGCCTGGGACAGGGATATCAGCCCCAGCATTTT.

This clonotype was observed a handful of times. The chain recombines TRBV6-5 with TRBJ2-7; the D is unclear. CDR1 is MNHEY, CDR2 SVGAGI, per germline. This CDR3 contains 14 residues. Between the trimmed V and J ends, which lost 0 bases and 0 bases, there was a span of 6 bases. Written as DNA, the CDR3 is TGTGCCAGCAGTTACTCGACGGACTCCTACGAGCAGTACTTC. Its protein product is CASSYSTDSYEQYF.

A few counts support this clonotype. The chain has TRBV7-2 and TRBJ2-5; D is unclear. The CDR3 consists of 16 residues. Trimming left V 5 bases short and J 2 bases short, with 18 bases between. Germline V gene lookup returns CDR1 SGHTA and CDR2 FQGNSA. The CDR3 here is CASSPPRRGDQETQYF. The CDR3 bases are TGTGCCAGCAGCCCCCCTCGGCGCGGAGATCAAGAGACCCAGTACTTC.

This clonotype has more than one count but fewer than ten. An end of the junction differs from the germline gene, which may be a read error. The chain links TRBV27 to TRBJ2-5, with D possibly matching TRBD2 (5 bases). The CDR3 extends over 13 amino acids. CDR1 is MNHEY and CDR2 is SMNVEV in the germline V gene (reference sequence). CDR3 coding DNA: TGTGCCAGCAGTGCCCTAGCTCAAGGGACCCAGTACTTC. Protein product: CASSALAQGTQYF.

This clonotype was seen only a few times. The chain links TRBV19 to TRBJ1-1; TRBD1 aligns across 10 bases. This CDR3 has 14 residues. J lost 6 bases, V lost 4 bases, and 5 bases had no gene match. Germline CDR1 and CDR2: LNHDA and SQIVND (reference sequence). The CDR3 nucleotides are TGTGCCAGTAGTACGGGACAGGGGTTCGCTGAAGCTTTCTTT. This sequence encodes CASSTGQGFAEAFF.

CDR3 in amino acids: CASSFDYEQYF. CDR3 coding DNA: TGTGCCAGCAGTTTTGACTACGAGCAGTACTTC. The chain couples TRBV2 to TRBJ2-7; no clear D gene. The ends were cut back, 5 bases at V and 3 bases at J, with 5 bases in the middle. This CDR3 has 11 amino acids. Germline values: CDR1 SNHLY, CDR2 FYNNEI.

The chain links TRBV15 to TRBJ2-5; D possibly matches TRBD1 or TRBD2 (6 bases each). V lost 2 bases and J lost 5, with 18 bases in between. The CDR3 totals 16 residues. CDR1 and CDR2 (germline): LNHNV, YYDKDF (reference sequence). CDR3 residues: CATSRLGGGGLETQYF. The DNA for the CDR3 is TGTGCCACCAGCAGATTAGGCGGTGGGGGGCTTGAGACCCAGTACTTC.

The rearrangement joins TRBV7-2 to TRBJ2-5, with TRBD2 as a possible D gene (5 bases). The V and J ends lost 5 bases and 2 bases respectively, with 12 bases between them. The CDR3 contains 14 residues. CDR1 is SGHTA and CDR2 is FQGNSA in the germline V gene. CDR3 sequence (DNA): TGTGCCAGCAGCCCCTTAGGGAGACAAGAGACCCAGTACTTC. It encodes CASSPLGRQETQYF.

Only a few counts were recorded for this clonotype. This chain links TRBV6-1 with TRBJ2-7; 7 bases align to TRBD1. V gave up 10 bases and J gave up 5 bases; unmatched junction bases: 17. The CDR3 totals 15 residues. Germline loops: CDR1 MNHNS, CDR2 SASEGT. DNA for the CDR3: TGTGCCACCGGGTCACCACAACAGGGGAGCCACGAGCAGTACTTC. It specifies CATGSPQQGSHEQYF.

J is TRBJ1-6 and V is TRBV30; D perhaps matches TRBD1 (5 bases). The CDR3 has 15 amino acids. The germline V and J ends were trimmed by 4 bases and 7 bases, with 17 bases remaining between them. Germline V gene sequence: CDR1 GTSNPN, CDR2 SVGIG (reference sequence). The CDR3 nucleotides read TGTGCCTGGAACCCCATTGACAGCCTAAATTCACCCCTCCACTTT. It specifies CAWNPIDSLNSPLHF.

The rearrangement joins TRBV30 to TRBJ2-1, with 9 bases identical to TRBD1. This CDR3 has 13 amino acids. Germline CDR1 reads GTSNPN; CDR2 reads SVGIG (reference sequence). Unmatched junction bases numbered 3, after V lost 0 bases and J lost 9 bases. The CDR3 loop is CAWSVQGAGEQFF. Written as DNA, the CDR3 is TGTGCCTGGAGTGTACAGGGGGCAGGTGAGCAGTTCTTC.

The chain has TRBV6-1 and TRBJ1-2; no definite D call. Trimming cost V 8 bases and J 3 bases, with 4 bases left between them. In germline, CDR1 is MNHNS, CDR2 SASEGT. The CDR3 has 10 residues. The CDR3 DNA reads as TGTGCCAGCCGGGACTATGGCTACACCTTC. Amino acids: CASRDYGYTF.

The CDR3 DNA follows: TGCAGTGCTCCACCTGGGGACAGGGCGAACACCGGGGAGCTGTTTTTT. It yields the protein CSAPPGDRANTGELFF. This chain links TRBV20-1 with TRBJ2-2; 9 bases line up with TRBD1. The CDR3 is 16 amino acids. The germline V gene has CDR1 DFQATT and CDR2 SNEGSKA (reference sequence). V was pared by 5 bases and J by 0 bases, with 7 bases of the junction left unmatched.

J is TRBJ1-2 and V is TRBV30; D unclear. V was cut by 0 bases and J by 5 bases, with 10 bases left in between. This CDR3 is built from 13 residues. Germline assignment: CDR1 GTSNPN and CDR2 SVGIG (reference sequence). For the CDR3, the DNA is TGTGCCTGGAGTGTACAACAGAAGTATGGCTACACCTTC. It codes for CAWSVQQKYGYTF.

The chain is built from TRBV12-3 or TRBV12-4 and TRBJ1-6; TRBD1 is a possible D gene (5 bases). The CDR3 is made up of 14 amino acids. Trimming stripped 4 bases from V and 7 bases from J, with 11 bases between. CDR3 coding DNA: TGTGCCAGCAGTTACGACAGTAGCAATTCACCCCTCCACTTT. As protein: CASSYDSSNSPLHF.

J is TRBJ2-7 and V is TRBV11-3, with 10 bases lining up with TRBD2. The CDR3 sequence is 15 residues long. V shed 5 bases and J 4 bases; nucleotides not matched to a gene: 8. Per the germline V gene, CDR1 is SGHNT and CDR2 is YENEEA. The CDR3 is CASSLIAGGGYEQYF. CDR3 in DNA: TGTGCCAGCAGCCTCATAGCGGGAGGAGGGTACGAGCAGTACTTC.

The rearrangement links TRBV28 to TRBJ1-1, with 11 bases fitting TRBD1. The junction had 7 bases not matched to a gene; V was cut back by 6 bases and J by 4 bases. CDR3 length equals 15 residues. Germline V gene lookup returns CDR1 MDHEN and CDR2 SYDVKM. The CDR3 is CASSWTGGGGTEAFF. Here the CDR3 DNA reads TGTGCCAGCAGCTGGACAGGGGGCGGGGGCACTGAAGCTTTCTTT.

The CDR3 loop reads CASSSEQGRGYTF. The DNA of the CDR3 is TGTGCCAGCAGCTCAGAACAGGGACGTGGCTACACCTTC. This rearrangement joins TRBV5-5 to TRBJ1-2; D may be TRBD1 (6 bases). V lost 3 bases and J 7 bases, leaving 13 bases between the germline ends. CDR1 and CDR2 (germline): SGHKS, YYEKEE (reference sequence). This CDR3 has 13 amino acids.

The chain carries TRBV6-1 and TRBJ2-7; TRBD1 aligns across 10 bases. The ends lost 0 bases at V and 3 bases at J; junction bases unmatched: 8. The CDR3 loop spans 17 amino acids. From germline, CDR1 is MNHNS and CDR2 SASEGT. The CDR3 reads CASSEALKGQGFYEQYF. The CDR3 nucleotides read TGTGCCAGCAGTGAAGCGCTTAAGGGACAGGGGTTCTACGAGCAGTACTTC.